The 14 T cell receptor beta chains given below trace back to one sample, sequenced in a study of shared T cell receptors in the human thymus. Sequencing used immunoSEQ multiplex PCR; TCRdb keeps in-frame clones, though not all of them. The table lists some 720,000 clones, 88% of them singletons. The same data also contributed to another study, on human thymus T cells.

Sequenced sample: thymocytes. The source of these receptors is a boy younger than two with a congenital heart defect.

The chain recombines TRBV14 with TRBJ2-3, with D unresolved. The V end was cut by 0 bases, the J end by 2 bases, with 3 bases between. The germline V gene encodes CDR1 SGHDN and CDR2 FVKESK. The CDR3 covers 13 residues. CDR3 protein: CASSQDNTDTQYF. The CDR3 nucleotides read TGTGCCAGCAGCCAAGATAACACAGATACGCAGTATTTT.

This clone was seen a single time. For the CDR3, the DNA is TGCGCCAGCAGCCTCCTTCTACAGGGCGGGGGAAGCTCCTACGAGCAGTACTTC. Amino acids: CASSLLLQGGGSSYEQYF. This rearrangement joins TRBV4-3 to TRBJ2-7; weak D call: TRBD2 (7 bases). The CDR3 spans 18 residues. Trimming pared 4 bases from V and 0 bases from J, leaving 22 bases between. The germline gives CDR1 LGHNA, CDR2 YSLEER.

CDR3 bases: TGCGCCAGCAGCCTCTTACGAGCCGGGACTCCTCCCTACGAGCAGTACTTC. It codes for CASSLLRAGTPPYEQYF. The chain employs TRBV4-3 and TRBJ2-7; perhaps TRBD2 as D (6 bases). The CDR3 loop spans 17 amino acids. Trimming left V 4 bases short and J 2 bases short, with 21 bases between. The germline gives CDR1 LGHNA, CDR2 YSLEER.

This clone was found once. V usage is TRBV6-1 and J usage is TRBJ2-7; maybe TRBD2 (6 bases). The CDR3 runs to 15 residues. Germline values: CDR1 MNHNS, CDR2 SASEGT. Trimming pared 2 bases from V and 3 bases from J, leaving 14 bases between. The CDR3 region is CASSEFGGIRYEQYF. As DNA, the CDR3 is TGTGCCAGCAGTGAATTCGGGGGAATTCGCTACGAGCAGTACTTC.

CDR3 region: CASSRGLADTYEQYF. The CDR3 DNA reads as TGCGCCAGCAGCCGGGGACTAGCGGACACCTACGAGCAGTACTTC. The chain links TRBV4-3 to TRBJ2-5, with 11 bases that match TRBD2. The tail of the sequence fits TRBJ2-7 better, so the J call may be wrong. Germline CDR1 is LGHNA and CDR2 is YSLEER. The CDR3 spans 15 residues.

V usage is TRBV28 and J usage is TRBJ1-2, with D possibly being TRBD1 (6 bases). Germline assignment: CDR1 MDHEN and CDR2 SYDVKM. The germline V and J ends were trimmed by 6 bases and 8 bases, with 10 bases remaining between them. The CDR3 length is 11 residues. CDR3 region: CASRGAGGYTF. The DNA of the CDR3 is TGTGCCAGCAGGGGGGCAGGGGGCTACACCTTC.

Comments on this clone: The same CDR3 also results from other DNA sequences found in this sample. The chain employs TRBV6-5 and TRBJ2-1, with 7 bases aligning to TRBD2. V dropped 2 bases and J dropped 8; count of bases not matched to a gene: 0. The CDR3 runs 12 residues. CDR1 and CDR2 (germline): MNHEY, SVGAGI. CDR3 sequence reads: CASSYAGDEQFF. CDR3 nucleotides: TGTGCCAGCAGTTACGCGGGGGATGAGCAGTTCTTC.

The J gene is TRBJ1-5, the V gene TRBV5-1; TRBD1 is a possible D gene (6 bases). Between the trimmed V and J ends, which lost 6 bases and 5 bases, there was a span of 18 bases. Germline V gives CDR1 SGHRS, CDR2 YFSETQ. This CDR3 is 15 amino acids long. This CDR3 is CASTAPGGADQPQHF. The DNA for the CDR3 is TGCGCCAGCACTGCCCCTGGGGGGGCGGATCAGCCCCAGCATTTT. The variable domain in full, completed from reference TRBV5-1 and TRBJ1-5, reads KAGVTQTPRYLIKTRGQQVTLSCSPISGHRSVSWYQQTPGQGLQFLFEYFSETQRNKGNFPGRFSGRQFSNSRSEMNVSTLELGDSALYLCASTAPGGADQPQHFGDGTRLSIL.

The chain couples TRBV10-3 to TRBJ2-7; 8 bases are shared with TRBD2. In germline, CDR1 is ENHRY, CDR2 SYGVKD. This CDR3 comprises 18 residues. V was pared by 3 bases and J by 3 bases, with 16 bases of the junction left unmatched. CDR3 sequence: CAISEIGRALSFNYEQYF. CDR3 nucleotide sequence: TGTGCCATCAGTGAAATCGGGAGGGCACTCTCCTTTAACTACGAGCAGTACTTC.

The chain links TRBV13 to TRBJ1-2; D is ambiguous. V was cut by 5 bases and J by 8 bases, with 6 bases left in between. Germline CDR1 is PRHDT and CDR2 is FYEKMQ (reference sequence). The CDR3 loop spans 10 amino acids. CDR3 residues: CASSPEGYTF. The CDR3, as DNA: TGTGCCAGCAGCCCCGAGGGCTACACCTTC.

The chain has TRBV28 and TRBJ2-7; D possibly corresponds to TRBD2 (6 bases). The germline CDR1 and CDR2 sequences are MDHEN and SYDVKM. The CDR3 has 17 residues. V was shortened by 0 bases and J by 4 bases, with 19 bases between the two germline ends. CDR3 amino acids: CASSLWSAGGVGYEQYF. The CDR3 DNA reads as TGTGCCAGCAGTTTATGGAGTGCGGGCGGGGTTGGGTACGAGCAGTACTTC.

The chain is built from TRBV9 and TRBJ2-5; TRBD2 matches 10 bases. This CDR3 is built from 19 residues. Germline V gene lookup returns CDR1 SGDLS and CDR2 YYNGEE. V was pared by 0 bases and J by 2 bases, with 13 bases of the junction left unmatched. CDR3 region: CASSVGPRTSGGTQETQYF. CDR3 in DNA: TGTGCCAGCAGCGTAGGGCCAAGGACTAGCGGAGGGACACAAGAGACCCAGTACTTC.

The V call is TRBV5-4, the J call TRBJ2-1, with D possibly being TRBD2 (6 bases). Germline V gene lookup returns CDR1 SGHNT and CDR2 YYREEE (reference sequence). V was cut by 0 bases and J by 6 bases, with 13 bases left in between. This CDR3 has 15 amino acids. The CDR3 loop is CASSLVRELGNEQFF. The DNA of the CDR3 is TGTGCCAGCAGCTTGGTACGGGAGTTGGGCAATGAGCAGTTCTTC. Together with reference TRBV5-4 and TRBJ2-1, the CDR3 gives the full variable domain: ETGVTQSPTHLIKTRGQQVTLRCSSQSGHNTVSWYQQALGQGPQFIFQYYREEENGRGNFPPRFSGLQFPNYSSELNVNALELDDSALYLCASSLVRELGNEQFFGPGTRLTVL.

The chain links TRBV6-4 to TRBJ2-1; possibly TRBD2 for D (6 bases). The V gene's germline CDR1 is MRHNA and CDR2 SNTAGT. CDR3 size: 16 residues. V gave up 0 bases and J gave up 8 bases, with 17 bases separating them. CDR3 DNA sequence: TGTGCCAGCAGTGACTCAGCCGGGAGAAGGTTCGATGAGCAGTTCTTC. It codes for CASSDSAGRRFDEQFF.